Here is one T cell receptor beta chain with its context. This clonotype has ten or more counts. Its antigen remains undetermined. No qualities accompany the bases; no much larger clone lies one base away. TCRdb shows the sequencer as Illumina HiSeq 1500. The raw public data were reprocessed by TCRdb itself: fastp quality trimming at Q25, MiXCR clonotype calling, in-frame beta chains only. Each entry merges the rows of one CDR3 protein and shows their most common DNA and genes. For this sample the table gives 500,000 or so distinct CDR3 sequences, of which more than 15% were detected only once. Roughly 25% of the sample belongs to the ten largest clones. The sample comes from a study of T cell repertoires in cytomegalovirus infection (dated by TCRdb to the late 2010s). Background on the whole study: Donor HLA type was relevant to the analysis, as public TCR beta signatures indicated carriage of CMV infection together with the matching HLA type.

V lost 5 bases and J lost 7 bases, and the count of bases not matched to a germline gene is 7. The CDR3 sequence holds 15 residues, the cysteine and phenylalanine included. Only the CDR3 region is kept as DNA, spanning 45 bases read in frame from base 1. CDR1 SGHTA and CDR2 FQGTGA are derived from the germline V gene. Overall results and qualifications from the work: The ex vivo response was dominated by HLA-C-restricted CMV-specific TCR beta clonotypes, and the single most frequent clonotype in two of eight donors was supplied by these HLA-C-restricted clonotypes. Carriers of CMV infection plus the relevant HLA type were discriminated by the cumulative frequency of public TCR beta family members in the study cohort and in an independent approximately 400-donor cohort.

The receptor chain draws on TRBV7-3 and TRBJ2-1; 11 bases in between match TRBD2. Material for sequencing was CD8+ T cells from PBMCs. This clonotype was obtained from a human donor in good health (CMV status not recorded). Some clones in this sample may be carry-over from other donors' samples. The nucleotides are TGTGCCAGCAGCCATCTAGCGGGGGGTACGAATGAGCAGTTCTTC. Translation gives CASSHLAGGTNEQFF. When the CDR3 is completed using the reference TRBV7-3 and TRBJ2-1 genes on either side, the full variable domain is GAGVSQTPSNKVTEKGKYVELRCDPISGHTALYWYRQSLGQGPEFLIYFQGTGAADDSGLPNDRFFAVRPEGSVSTLKIQRTERGDSAVYLCASSHLAGGTNEQFFGPGTRLTVL.